This TCR beta chain is drawn from a study of cytomegalovirus exposure and HLA in healthy donors. The study, taken as a whole, reports: Overall, about 160 TCR beta chains were annotated as cytomegalovirus-associated. Segments of the TCR beta V type were, in most cases, productive about 90% or about 30% of the time in an earlier analysis.

The PCR ran on 60 Vbeta and 13 Jbeta primers. Generated by immunoSEQ multiplex PCR, the TCRdb table keeps only in-frame clones and is missing some. Among approximately 160,000 clones listed, 55% to 70% were seen once. The donors were healthy bone marrow donors. Concerning this clone: The antigen is unknown.

Sequencing was performed on PBMCs. The sequence derives from a woman aged 40 to 55 in good health and CMV-seropositive.

DNA of the CDR3: TGTGCCAGCTGCCGGGACAGGGGGGGCTACGAGCAGTACTTC. Translating it yields CASCRDRGGYEQYF. J is TRBJ2-7 and V is TRBV6-5; 11 nucleotides agree with TRBD1. Looked up from germline, CDR1 is MNHEY and CDR2 is SVGAGI. The CDR3 spans 14 residues. J gave up 3 bases and V 8 bases, and 6 bases lay outside the gene matches.